This is a list of T cell receptor beta chains from one sample in a study of T cells in Graves' hyperthyroidism and ophthalmopathy. TCRdb re-called the multiplex PCR reads through MiXCR, storing one row per CDR3 protein. The sample lists around 350,000 distinct CDR3 sequences; 15% to 20% were seen once. The sequenced material came from blood. Receptors were obtained from a woman between 18 and 29 years old with Graves' hyperthyroidism. The CDR3 runs from the conserved cysteine through the conserved F or W. A D gene is named only where the DNA matches it firmly. Only some rows state a clone size, as once, few, many or a class for expanded clones.

D: NA
J: TRBJ1-1
size: NA
V: TRBV12-3/TRBV12-4
length: 17
DNA: TGTGCCAGCAGTTTATCACTAACAGGGACACTAAACACTGAAGCTTTCTTT
CDR3: CASSLSLTGTLNTEAFF

D: NA
J: TRBJ2-7
size: many
V: TRBV25-1
length: 10
DNA: TGTGCCAGCAGGGACGACGAGCAGTACTTC
CDR3: CASRDDEQYF

D: TRBD2
J: TRBJ2-5
size: NA
V: TRBV20-1
length: 17
DNA: TGCAGTGCGGAGAAGGCTAGCGGGGGCCTACTTCAAGAGACCAAGTACTTC
CDR3: CSAEKASGGLLQETKYF

D: NA
J: TRBJ2-5
size: many
V: TRBV12-3/TRBV12-4
length: 13
DNA: TGTGCCAGCAGCCCTTTAACCCGAGAGACCCAGTACTTC
CDR3: CASSPLTRETQYF

D: TRBD1
J: TRBJ1-2
size: many
V: TRBV20-1
length: 17
DNA: TGCAGTGCCAGGAGCAGGGACAGGGGGTTGAGTAACTATGGCTACACCTTC
CDR3: CSARSRDRGLSNYGYTF

D: NA
J: TRBJ1-5
size: many
V: TRBV6-5
length: 17
DNA: TGTGCCAGCAGTTACCCGACGGCCCGCTCAGGCAATCAGCCCCAGCATTTT
CDR3: CASSYPTARSGNQPQHF

D: NA
J: TRBJ2-7
size: many
V: TRBV6-5
length: 16
DNA: TGTGCCAGCAGTTACGGTGGCGGATCTACTTTCTACGAGCAGTACTTC
CDR3: CASSYGGGSTFYEQYF

D: TRBD1
J: TRBJ2-6
size: many
V: TRBV20-1
length: 16
DNA: TGCAGTGCTACGGGACAGGGGATATCTGGGGCCAACGTCCTGACTTTC
CDR3: CSATGQGISGANVLTF

D: NA
J: TRBJ2-3
size: many
V: TRBV27
length: 13
DNA: TGTGCCAGCAGTGCACCTTACACAGATACGCAGTATTTT
CDR3: CASSAPYTDTQYF

D: NA
J: TRBJ2-5
size: many
V: TRBV18
length: 15
DNA: TGTGCCAGCTCACCAAGCGGGACAGTACAAGAGACCCAGTACTTC
CDR3: CASSPSGTVQETQYF